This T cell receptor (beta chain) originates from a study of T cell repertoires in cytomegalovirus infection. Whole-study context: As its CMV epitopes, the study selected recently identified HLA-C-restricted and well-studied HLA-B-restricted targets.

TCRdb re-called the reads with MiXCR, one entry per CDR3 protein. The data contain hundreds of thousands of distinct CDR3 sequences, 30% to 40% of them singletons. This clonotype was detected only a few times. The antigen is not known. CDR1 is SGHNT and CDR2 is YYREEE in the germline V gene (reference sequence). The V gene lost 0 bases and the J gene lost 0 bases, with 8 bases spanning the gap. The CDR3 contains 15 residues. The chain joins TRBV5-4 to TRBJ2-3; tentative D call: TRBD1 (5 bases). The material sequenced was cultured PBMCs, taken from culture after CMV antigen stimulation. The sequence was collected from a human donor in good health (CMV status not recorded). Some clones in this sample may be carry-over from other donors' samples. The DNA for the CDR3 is TGTGCCAGCAGCTTGGCCAGGGTGAGCACAGATACGCAGTATTTT. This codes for CASSLARVSTDTQYF.